This T cell receptor (beta chain) emerged from a study of cytomegalovirus exposure and HLA in healthy donors. Study as a whole: Across roughly 400 genotyped donors, over 70% landed in the Caucasian-associated ancestry cluster.

As to this clone: No antigen is known for it.

The PCR contained 60 Vbeta and 13 Jbeta primers. Sequencing used immunoSEQ multiplex PCR; TCRdb keeps in-frame clones, though not all of them. The data show about 190,000 clones, roughly 80% seen once. Whole-study results and caveats: Rarity marked most TCR sequences, yet some public TCRs occurred in many donors. V- and J-gene trimming in TCR beta was tied to a missense DCLRE1C variant by an analysis performed later. The HLA-A and HLA-B alleles of most subjects were reportedly predicted accurately from TCR beta sequences.

The CDR3 spans 13 residues. The germline V gene encodes CDR1 LNHDA and CDR2 SQIVND (reference sequence). V dropped 10 bases and J dropped 1 base, with 12 bases sitting between them. Material: PBMCs. This TCR came from a male donor in good health and CMV-seronegative. The rearrangement links TRBV19 to TRBJ2-3, with a possible D match to TRBD2 (6 bases). DNA for the CDR3: TGTGCCACCAACCCGGGGGGCACAGATACGCAGTATTTT. Residues: CATNPGGTDTQYF.